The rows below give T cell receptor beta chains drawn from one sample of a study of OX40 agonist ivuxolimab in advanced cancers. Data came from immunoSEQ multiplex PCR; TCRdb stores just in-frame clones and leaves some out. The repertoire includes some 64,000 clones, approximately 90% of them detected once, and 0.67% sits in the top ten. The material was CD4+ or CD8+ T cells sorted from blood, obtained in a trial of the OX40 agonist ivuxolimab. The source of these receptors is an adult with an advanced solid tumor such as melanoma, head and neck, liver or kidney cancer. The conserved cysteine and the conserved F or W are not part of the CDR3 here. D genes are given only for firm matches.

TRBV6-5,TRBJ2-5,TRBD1,ASSYSQTGVETQY
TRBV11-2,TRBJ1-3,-,ASSLVEGSGNTIY
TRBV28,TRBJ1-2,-,ASSFAGRSYGYT
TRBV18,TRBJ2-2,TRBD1,ASSPATGVNTGELF
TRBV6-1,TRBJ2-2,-,ASSIDRIGTGELF
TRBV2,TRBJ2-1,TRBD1,ASGLEQGNYNEQF
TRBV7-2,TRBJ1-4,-,ASSFRLTNEKLF
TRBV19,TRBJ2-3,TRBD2,ASAPPAASGRMGTDTQY
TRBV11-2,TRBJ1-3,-,ASSSGQIRNTIY
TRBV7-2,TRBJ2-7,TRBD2,ASSFGLAGGLLEQY
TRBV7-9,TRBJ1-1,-,ASSPTVNTEAF
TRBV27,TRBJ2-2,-,ASSPERNTGELF
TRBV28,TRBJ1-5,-,ASSPPQGHQPQH
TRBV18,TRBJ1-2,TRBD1,ASSPTISGGGYT
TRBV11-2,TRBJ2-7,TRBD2,ASSRASGSSYEQY
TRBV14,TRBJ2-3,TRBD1,ASRRQGSDTQY
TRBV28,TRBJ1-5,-,ASSKTGWLAQH
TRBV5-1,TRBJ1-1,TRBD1,ASSSRQGGVGTEAF
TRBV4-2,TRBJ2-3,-,ASSQDSGVGDTQY
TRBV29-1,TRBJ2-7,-,SVDFGGAGEREQY
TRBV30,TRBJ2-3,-,AWSVGTIPSTDTQY